The T cell receptor (beta chain) under discussion was sequenced for a study of monozygotic twins with inflammatory bowel disease. TCRdb re-called the 5' RACE reads and gives one entry per CDR3 protein, without DNA. This table holds 330,000 or so distinct CDR3 sequences. The TCR was taken from a human donor with ulcerative colitis or Crohn's disease, or a healthy co-twin of an affected twin (not recorded which). The sequenced sample was blood.

Here the CDR3 reads CSAREGKGFEAFF. This sequence joins TRBV20-1 and TRBJ1-1; the D call of TRBD1 rests on TCRdb alone, since no DNA is present to check it. The length of the CDR3 is 13 residues. Germline lookup yields CDR1 DFQATT and CDR2 SNEGSKA (reference sequence).